This TCR beta chain was retrieved from a study of blood T cell repertoires in COVID-19. The method was immunoSEQ multiplex PCR; TCRdb's version includes in-frame clones alone and lacks a portion of them. The sample lists around 250,000 clones; 90% were seen once. Deletions cut 6 bases from V and 4 bases from J, with 15 bases between. There are 14 residues in the CDR3. Germline loops: CDR1 ENHRY, CDR2 SYGVKD. This receptor was obtained from a woman aged 55-69 years with COVID-19, enrolled during active disease. V usage is TRBV10-3 and J usage is TRBJ1-2; D uncertain. Material: peripheral blood. The CDR3 coding sequence is TGTGCCATCAGGGAGGCGGTGGGTGGCTATGGCTACACCTTC. Amino acids: CAIREAVGGYGYTF.